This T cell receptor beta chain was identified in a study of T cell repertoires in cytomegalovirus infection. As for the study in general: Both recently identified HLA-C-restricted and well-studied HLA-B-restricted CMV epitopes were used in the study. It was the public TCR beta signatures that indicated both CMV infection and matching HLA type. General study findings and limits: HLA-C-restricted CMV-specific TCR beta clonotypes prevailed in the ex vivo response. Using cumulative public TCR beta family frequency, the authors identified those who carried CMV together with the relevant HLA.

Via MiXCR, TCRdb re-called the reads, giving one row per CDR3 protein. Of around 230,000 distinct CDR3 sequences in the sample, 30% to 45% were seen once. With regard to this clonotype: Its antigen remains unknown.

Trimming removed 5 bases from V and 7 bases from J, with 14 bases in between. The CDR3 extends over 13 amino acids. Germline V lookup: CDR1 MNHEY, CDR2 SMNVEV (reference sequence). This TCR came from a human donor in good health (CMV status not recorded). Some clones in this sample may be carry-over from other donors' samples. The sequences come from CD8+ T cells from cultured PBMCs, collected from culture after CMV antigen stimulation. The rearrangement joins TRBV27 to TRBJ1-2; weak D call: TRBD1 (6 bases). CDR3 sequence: CASSKTGRSGYTF. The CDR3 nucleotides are TGTGCCAGCAGTAAAACAGGGCGTAGTGGCTACACCTTC.